This T cell receptor beta chain was observed in a study of blood T cell repertoires in COVID-19. Study at large: COVID-19 samples from acute and convalescent phases originated in the United States, Italy and Spain.

As handled by the study authors: Nucleated cell number was recorded as an estimate derived from reference gene primer amplification. This table comes from immunoSEQ multiplex PCR, and its TCRdb copy is limited to in-frame clones, with some not included. V and J calls and clone size are copied from that table; D and trimming were computed from the DNA. The repertoire holds 63,000 or so clones, with roughly 89% as singletons. Unmatched junction bases numbered 2, after V lost 4 bases and J lost 0 bases. CDR3 length: 14 amino acids. Germline CDR1 and CDR2: SGDLS and YYNGEE. This receptor was obtained from a man aged 55-75 years with acute or convalescent COVID-19. The specimen was peripheral blood. This chain joins TRBV9 and TRBJ1-1; 8 bases map to TRBD1. The CDR3 here is CASSSGGLNTEAFF. In nucleotides, the CDR3 is TGTGCCAGCAGCTCAGGGGGCTTGAACACTGAAGCTTTCTTT.